This T cell receptor (beta chain) was documented in a study (dated by TCRdb to about 2016). Receptor libraries were prepared by RT-PCR. The data were produced on an Illumina MiSeq. Clones were called with MiXCR by TCRdb after fastp trimmed the public reads at Q25, and only in-frame beta chains were retained. For every CDR3 protein sequence, its rows merge into one entry that carries the most common genes and DNA. In this sample the table shows about 680,000 distinct CDR3 sequences, approximately 15% of which occur a single time. The ten largest account for just over 3.5% of the sample. CDR1 and CDR2 are drawn from the germline V gene (reference sequence): MNHEY, SMNVEV. At the junction V is shortened by 5 bases and J by 4 bases, with 17 bases in between. The CDR3 contains 16 residues, cysteine and phenylalanine counted. Of the read, only the CDR3 DNA is kept; its 48 bases are in frame from base 1. The table lists this clonotype with a few counts. This clone's antigen is unknown. No much larger clone is present one base from it, and per-base qualities are unavailable.

The receptor's source is a female donor in good health, serving as a healthy control. The sequenced material came from memory CD4+ T cells from blood. The rearrangement joined TRBV27 to TRBJ1-4, with TRBD1 as a weak D call on 6 bases. The DNA sequence follows: TGTGCCAGCAGTCCACTGTCGACAGGCTTTAATGAAAAACTGTTTTTT. Its protein product is CASSPLSTGFNEKLFF.